Sequencing of this T cell receptor beta chain was carried out in a study of CD8 T cells in ankylosing spondylitis. Making the TCR beta libraries involved quantitative 5'-RACE with molecular barcodes. MiXCR was run by TCRdb on the 5' RACE reads, yielding one entry per CDR3 protein. Here the sample spans some 270,000 distinct CDR3 sequences, around 32% being singletons. This clonotype was observed a few times. This receptor was taken from a male donor with ankylosing spondylitis or in good health (not recorded which). Source material: blood, either unsorted or a sorted T cell fraction (not recorded which).

CDR3 protein: CASSYYSAGGTEAFF. CDR3 DNA: TGTGCCAGCAGTTACTATTCGGCGGGAGGCACTGAAGCTTTCTTT. The chain uses TRBV6-5 and TRBJ1-1; D unresolved. This CDR3 comprises 15 residues. V lost 1 base and J 4 bases, leaving 13 bases between the germline ends. CDR1 is MNHEY and CDR2 is SVGAGI in the germline V gene.